This TCR beta chain was identified in a study of blood T cell repertoires in COVID-19. About the research overall: Samples came from the United States, Italy and Spain, spanning acute and convalescent COVID-19. PBMCs, B-cell-depleted T cells, or T cells were the source of the cDNA or gDNA that made up the material.

CDR1 is SNHLY and CDR2 is FYNNEI in the germline V gene. CDR3 length: 13 residues. The V and J ends lost 2 bases and 4 bases respectively, with 6 bases between them. Authors' methods: Reference gene primers were amplified, and this amplification served to estimate nucleated cell counts. Measured with immunoSEQ multiplex PCR; TCRdb has only the in-frame clones, and not every one. D and trimming come from the DNA, and the V and J calls and clone size come from that table. The data contain about 190,000 clones, roughly 80% of them seen just once; the ten biggest clones take up approximately 15%. The receptor was isolated from a man aged 60-69 years with active or convalescent COVID-19. Sequencing was carried out using peripheral blood. The V and J genes are TRBV2 and TRBJ1-5; D is perhaps TRBD1 (5 bases). The CDR3 here is CASSEQGNQPQHF. CDR3 in DNA: TGTGCCAGCAGTGAACAGGGAAATCAGCCCCAGCATTTT. The full variable domain, rest sourced from reference TRBV2 and TRBJ1-5, is EPEVTQTPSHQVTQMGQEVILRCVPISNHLYFYWYRQILGQKVEFLVSFYNNEISEKSEIFDDQFSVERPDGSNFTLKIRSTKLEDSAMYFCASSEQGNQPQHFGDGTRLSIL.